Included here is one TCR beta chain sequence, with context. As yet, its antigen is unknown. The data were obtained in a study of cytomegalovirus exposure and HLA in healthy donors. Overall study results and limits: Sequencing likely caused a cluster of highly shared sequence variants.

With 60 Vbeta and 13 Jbeta primers, the PCR was carried out. Measured with immunoSEQ multiplex PCR; TCRdb has only the in-frame clones, and not every one. The sample holds about 220,000 clones, about 70% seen once. Trimming stripped 6 bases from V and 2 bases from J, with 10 bases between. CDR1 is SQVTM, CDR2 ANQGSEA, per germline. The CDR3 is 12 residues long. This TCR came from a woman in her twenties or thirties in good health and CMV-seronegative. This chain links TRBV29-1 with TRBJ2-5; D is possibly TRBD1 (5 bases). The sequencing input was PBMCs. CDR3 in DNA: TGCAGCGTCGCCCAGGGTCAAGAGACCCAGTACTTC. Translation gives CSVAQGQETQYF.